This entry lists 27 T cell receptor beta chains sequenced from one sample in a study of blood T cells in healthy people across ages. It was with a sample-barcoded 5' primer and a J-beta primer mix that a second PCR of roughly 7 to 12 cycles was run. TCRdb passed the 5' RACE reads through MiXCR, listing each CDR3 protein once. The data contain about 840,000 distinct CDR3 sequences, under 35% of them singletons. These sequences were also reported in another study, on T cells of mothers and their children.

The sample taken for sequencing was blood. Source of these receptors: a woman aged 40 to 50 in good health.

The rearrangement links TRBV20-1 to TRBJ2-2; D might be TRBD2 (5 bases). This CDR3 contains 14 residues. V was pared by 6 bases and J by 5 bases, with 16 bases between. Germline V gene data show CDR1 as DFQATT and CDR2 as SNEGSKA (reference sequence). CDR3 sequence (DNA): TGCAGTGCCACCCCGCCAGGCGGGACCGGGGAGCTGTTTTTT. The encoded protein is CSATPPGGTGELFF.

This clonotype appeared a few times. DNA for the CDR3: TGTGCCACCAGCAGGGGCCGGGATGGAAACACTGAAGCTTTCTTT. Translated, it gives CATSRGRDGNTEAFF. This sequence joins TRBV15 and TRBJ1-1; D ambiguous. V was cut by 3 bases and J by 2 bases, with 13 bases left in between. Germline V CDR1 and CDR2: LNHNV, YYDKDF (reference sequence). This CDR3 has 15 amino acids. Full variable domain (rest looked up from reference TRBV15 and TRBJ1-1): DAMVIQNPRYQVTQFGKPVTLSCSQTLNHNVMYWYQQKSSQAPKLLFHYYDKDFNNEADTPDNFQSRRPNTSFCFLDIRSPGLGDTAMYLCATSRGRDGNTEAFFGQGTRLTVV.

The rearrangement joins TRBV19 to TRBJ1-2; D might be TRBD1 (5 bases). This CDR3 spans 14 amino acids. Germline V gene data show CDR1 as LNHDA and CDR2 as SQIVND (reference sequence). V was cut by 10 bases and J by 4 bases, with 19 bases left in between. The CDR3 coding sequence is TGTGCCACCAAAAAGGTGGGGGTCGGCTATGGCTACACCTTC. It translates to CATKKVGVGYGYTF.

A few counts support this clonotype. V and J are TRBV3-1 and TRBJ2-5, with D perhaps matching TRBD2 (6 bases). The length of the CDR3 is 16 residues. Germline V gene lookup returns CDR1 LGHDT and CDR2 YNNKEL (reference sequence). Trimming cost V 0 bases and J 2 bases, with 13 bases left between them. In nucleotides, the CDR3 is TGTGCCAGCAGCCAAGAACCTCGGCGGGGTCAAGAGACCCAGTACTTC. This translates into CASSQEPRRGQETQYF.

Note on this clonotype: This may be a read error: a much more frequent sequence differs by one nucleotide. The V and J genes are TRBV29-1 and TRBJ2-1, with D possibly TRBD1 on 6 matching bases. Germline assignment: CDR1 SQVTM and CDR2 ANQGSEA. The CDR3 is 12 residues long. The V and J ends lost 6 bases and 13 bases respectively, with 19 bases between them. The CDR3 nucleotides read TGCAGCGTCCACAGGGTAGGGGAGACCCAGTTCTTC. Translation: CSVHRVGETQFF.

V and J are TRBV28 and TRBJ1-5, with a weak D call TRBD1 (6 bases). Germline-derived CDR1 and CDR2 are MDHEN and SYDVKM. The V end lost 5 bases, the J end lost 4 bases, and 18 bases lay between the germline ends. CDR3 length equals 16 residues. DNA for the CDR3: TGTGCCAGCAGTCGTTCTTCGGGGGCTCAAAATCAGCCCCAGCATTTT. This translates into CASSRSSGAQNQPQHF.

The chain carries TRBV5-1 and TRBJ1-1; possible D gene TRBD1, 6 bases. Trimming shortened V by 0 bases and J by 1 base, and 19 bases separated the two germline ends. Per the germline V gene, CDR1 is SGHRS and CDR2 is YFSETQ. The CDR3 is made up of 18 amino acids. In DNA, the CDR3 is TGCGCCAGCAGCTTGGCCGGGCCGGGAACGGGGGCGAACACTGAAGCTTTCTTT. Residues: CASSLAGPGTGANTEAFF.

There are a few counts of this clonotype. The rearrangement joins TRBV6-6 to TRBJ1-4, with a tentative D call TRBD1 (6 bases). The CDR3 is 15 amino acids. V lost 2 bases and J lost 8, with 15 bases in between. Germline V lookup: CDR1 MNHNY, CDR2 SVGAGI (reference sequence). The CDR3 here is CASSYTATGLEKLFF. The CDR3 DNA sequence: TGTGCCAGCAGTTACACCGCGACAGGACTGGAAAAACTGTTTTTT.

Here the CDR3 reads CSGYATSGAYYNEQFF. The CDR3 DNA reads as TGCAGTGGTTACGCCACTAGCGGTGCTTACTACAATGAGCAGTTCTTC. V gene TRBV20-1 combines with J gene TRBJ2-1; TRBD2 matches at 8 bases. The CDR3 is 16 residues long. Germline V gene data show CDR1 as DFQATT and CDR2 as SNEGSKA (reference sequence). Trimming took 7 bases from V and 3 from J; bases not matched to a gene: 14.

Many counts were recorded for this clonotype. The rearrangement joins TRBV30 to TRBJ2-7; D is ambiguous. V was cut by 0 bases and J by 7 bases, with 10 bases left in between. The germline V gene encodes CDR1 GTSNPN and CDR2 SVGIG (reference sequence). The CDR3 length is 12 residues. The CDR3 coding sequence is TGTGCCTGGAGTGTAGAGACAATTGAGCAGTACTTC. This encodes CAWSVETIEQYF.

The chain employs TRBV5-1 and TRBJ2-1; TRBD2 matches at 9 bases. Germline loops: CDR1 SGHRS, CDR2 YFSETQ. J gave up 4 bases and V 4 bases, and 9 bases lay outside the gene matches. The CDR3 consists of 16 residues. The CDR3 is CASSPGRTSDYNEQFF. Here the CDR3 DNA reads TGCGCCAGCAGCCCGGGTCGGACTAGCGATTACAATGAGCAGTTCTTC.

This clonotype was observed a handful of times. The CDR3 protein is CATSRGYTGGGSSYEQYF. The CDR3 DNA reads TGTGCCACCAGCAGGGGATATACAGGCGGGGGGAGCTCCTACGAGCAGTACTTC. This chain links TRBV15 with TRBJ2-7; 8 bases line up with TRBD2. V dropped 3 bases and J dropped 0; count of bases not matched to a gene: 13. The CDR3 spans 18 residues. CDR1 is LNHNV, CDR2 YYDKDF, per germline (reference sequence).

This clonotype has just a few counts. This chain connects TRBV5-1 to TRBJ2-7; the match to TRBD1 covers 10 bases. CDR1 is SGHRS and CDR2 is YFSETQ in the germline V gene. The CDR3 has 14 residues. The J segment lost 5 bases and the V segment lost 1 base, leaving 3 bases of the junction unmatched. The CDR3 is CASSLRTGGHEQYF. The CDR3 DNA reads TGCGCCAGCAGCTTGCGGACAGGGGGACACGAGCAGTACTTC.

This clonotype came up a few times. This sequence joins TRBV3-1 and TRBJ1-2; no definite D call. Germline V gives CDR1 LGHDT, CDR2 YNNKEL (reference sequence). The V gene lost 3 bases and the J gene lost 5 bases, with 7 bases spanning the gap. This CDR3 contains 12 residues. The CDR3 nucleotides read TGTGCCAGCAGCCACCAACCTTATGGCTACACCTTC. Its translation is CASSHQPYGYTF.

The rearrangement uses TRBV12-3 or TRBV12-4 and TRBJ1-6; D is unclear. V lost 5 bases and J lost 4, with 12 bases in between. This CDR3 is built from 15 residues. This CDR3 reads CASSPPGEYNSPLHF. CDR3 DNA: TGTGCCAGCAGTCCCCCCGGGGAGTATAATTCACCCCTCCACTTT.

This chain joins TRBV7-9 and TRBJ1-2; 11 nucleotides align to TRBD1. Germline loops: CDR1 SEHNR, CDR2 FQNEAQ (reference sequence). V gave up 3 bases and J gave up 3 bases; unmatched junction bases: 6. The CDR3 sequence is 16 residues long. In nucleotides, the CDR3 is TGTGCCAGCAGCTTGGGAAGGACAGGGGGCGACTATGGCTACACCTTC. Protein sequence: CASSLGRTGGDYGYTF.

This clonotype was recorded many times. This sequence joins TRBV12-3 or TRBV12-4 and TRBJ2-3; TRBD2 matches at 8 bases. The V and J ends lost 5 bases and 0 bases, in that order; junction bases with no gene match: 7. This CDR3 region has 16 residues. CDR3 DNA sequence: TGTGCCAGCAGTACCCAGCGGGGGAGTAGCACAGATACGCAGTATTTT. Translating it yields CASSTQRGSSTDTQYF.

The rearrangement uses TRBV6-5 and TRBJ2-7; D possibly corresponds to TRBD1 (6 bases). The DNA end lines up better with TRBJ2-5; the J call may be wrong. Per germline, CDR1 MNHEY and CDR2 SVGAGI. This CDR3 has 17 residues. CDR3 residues: CASSSRPGQSGRETQYF. The CDR3 coding sequence is TGTGCCAGCAGTTCTCGCCCCGGACAGTCGGGACGAGAGACCCAGTACTTC.

This clonotype occurred many times. The chain joins TRBV11-2 to TRBJ2-5, with TRBD2 identical over 11 bases. V was pared by 1 base and J by 5 bases, with 9 bases of the junction left unmatched. The CDR3 is 17 amino acids. The germline CDR1 and CDR2 sequences are SGHAT and FQNNGV. In DNA form, the CDR3 reads TGTGCCAGCAGCTTAGGTCGAATAGCGGGGGGGCAGGAGACCCAGTACTTC. As protein: CASSLGRIAGGQETQYF.

In regard to this clonotype: Likely a read error: the CDR3 ends without its conserved phenylalanine or tryptophan. The rearrangement links TRBV15 to TRBJ1-2; TRBD1 aligns across 7 bases. CDR3 length: 15 residues. V shed 2 bases and J 4 bases; nucleotides not matched to a gene: 7. Germline CDR1 and CDR2: LNHNV and YYDKDF (reference sequence). The CDR3 DNA is TGTGCCACCAGCAGACCTACCGCAGGGGGCTATGGCTACACCGTC. Translation gives CATSRPTAGGYGYTV.

Regarding this clonotype: It is unclear where the CDR3 begins or ends on the DNA, so no DNA is shown, and the CDR3 is as TCRdb lists it. The chain combines TRBV5-5 with TRBJ2-1; the D call of TRBD1 is as the table states it, not checked on the DNA. The CDR3 sequence runs 14 residues, both termini included. The germline CDR1 and CDR2 sequences are SGHKS and YYEKEE (reference sequence). CDR3 in amino acids: CASSWGTGSNERFF.

Only a few counts were recorded for this clonotype. The CDR3 protein is CAWSVRGPVWNSPLHF. The DNA for the CDR3 is TGTGCCTGGAGTGTGCGGGGGCCGGTATGGAATTCACCCCTCCACTTT. This sequence joins TRBV30 and TRBJ1-6; possibly TRBD1 for D (6 bases). From germline, CDR1 is GTSNPN and CDR2 SVGIG (reference sequence). V was trimmed by 0 bases and J by 7 bases, leaving 16 bases between them. The CDR3 is made up of 16 amino acids.

This clonotype was counted at least ten times. The rearrangement joins TRBV7-2 to TRBJ1-2; D unresolved. Trimming left V 3 bases short and J 0 bases short, with 11 bases between. The germline V gene has CDR1 SGHTA and CDR2 FQGNSA. There are 15 residues in the CDR3. The CDR3 protein is CASSLDLLSNYGYTF. The CDR3 DNA sequence: TGTGCCAGCAGCTTGGACCTACTTTCTAACTATGGCTACACCTTC.

The V gene is TRBV7-2, the J gene TRBJ1-5; D gene uncertain. The CDR3 sequence is 13 residues long. From germline, CDR1 is SGHTA and CDR2 FQGNSA. Trimming shortened V by 1 base and J by 8 bases, and 9 bases separated the two germline ends. This chain's CDR3 is CASSLEGREPQHF. Written as DNA, the CDR3 is TGTGCCAGCAGCTTAGAAGGGAGAGAGCCCCAGCATTTT.

The chain employs TRBV12-3 or TRBV12-4 and TRBJ1-5, with D perhaps TRBD1 (6 bases). This CDR3 comprises 13 residues. V gave up 5 bases and J gave up 7 bases, with 12 bases separating them. The CDR3 sequence is CASSVDSTQPQHF. The DNA for the CDR3 is TGTGCCAGCAGTGTGGACAGTACGCAGCCCCAGCATTTT.

This clonotype was observed a few times. The chain employs TRBV28 and TRBJ2-7; 11 bases line up with TRBD1. Trimming took 4 bases from V and 4 from J; bases not matched to a gene: 6. Germline loops: CDR1 MDHEN, CDR2 SYDVKM. This CDR3 comprises 15 residues. The CDR3 region has the DNA TGTGCCAGCAGTTCTCCGGGACAGGGGGAGTACGAGCAGTACTTC. Translating it yields CASSSPGQGEYEQYF.

This clonotype was observed a handful of times. The chain uses TRBV5-1 and TRBJ2-7; tentatively, D is TRBD2 (6 bases). V dropped 4 bases and J dropped 1 base, with 15 bases sitting between them. From germline, CDR1 is SGHRS and CDR2 YFSETQ. The CDR3 spans 15 residues. The chain's CDR3 is CASSPRGIQSYEQYF. The CDR3 DNA sequence: TGCGCCAGCAGCCCTCGCGGGATACAATCCTACGAGCAGTACTTC.